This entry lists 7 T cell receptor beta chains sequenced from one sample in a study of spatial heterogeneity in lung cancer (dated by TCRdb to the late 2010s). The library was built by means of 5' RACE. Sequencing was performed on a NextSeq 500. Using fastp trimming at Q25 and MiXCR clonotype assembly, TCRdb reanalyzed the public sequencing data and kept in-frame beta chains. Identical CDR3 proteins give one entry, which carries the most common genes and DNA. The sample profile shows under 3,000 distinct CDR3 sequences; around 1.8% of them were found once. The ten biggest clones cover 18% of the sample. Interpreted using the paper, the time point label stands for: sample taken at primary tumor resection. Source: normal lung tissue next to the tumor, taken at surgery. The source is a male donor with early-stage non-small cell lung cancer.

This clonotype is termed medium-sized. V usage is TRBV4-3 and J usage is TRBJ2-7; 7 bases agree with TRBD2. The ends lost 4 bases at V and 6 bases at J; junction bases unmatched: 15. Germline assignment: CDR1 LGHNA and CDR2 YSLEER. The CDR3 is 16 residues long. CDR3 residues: CASSPHMGGNMGEQYF. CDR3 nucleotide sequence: TGCGCCAGCAGCCCGCACATGGGAGGGAATATGGGCGAGCAGTACTTC.

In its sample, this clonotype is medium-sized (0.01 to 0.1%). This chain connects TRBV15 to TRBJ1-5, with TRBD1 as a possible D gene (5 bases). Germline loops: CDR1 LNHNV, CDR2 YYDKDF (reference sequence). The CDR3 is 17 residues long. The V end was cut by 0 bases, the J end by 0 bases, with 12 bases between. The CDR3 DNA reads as TGTGCCACCAGCAGAGACCGATACAGGTTTAGCAATCAGCCCCAGCATTTT. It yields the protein CATSRDRYRFSNQPQHF.

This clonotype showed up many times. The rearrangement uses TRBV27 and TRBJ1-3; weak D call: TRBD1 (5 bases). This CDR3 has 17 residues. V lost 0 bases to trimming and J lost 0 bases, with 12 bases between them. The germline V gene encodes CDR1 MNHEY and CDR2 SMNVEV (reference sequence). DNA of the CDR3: TGTGCCAGCAGTTTATCCGGACGGGGGAGCTCTGGAAACACCATATATTTT. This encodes CASSLSGRGSSGNTIYF.

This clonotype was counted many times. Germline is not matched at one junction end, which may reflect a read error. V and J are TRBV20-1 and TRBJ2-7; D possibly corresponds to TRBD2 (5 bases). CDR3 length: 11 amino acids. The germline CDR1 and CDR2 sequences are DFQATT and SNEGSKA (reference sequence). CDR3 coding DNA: TGCAGTGCCGAACCCGCCCGGGGTGAGGACTTC. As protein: CSAEPARGEDF.

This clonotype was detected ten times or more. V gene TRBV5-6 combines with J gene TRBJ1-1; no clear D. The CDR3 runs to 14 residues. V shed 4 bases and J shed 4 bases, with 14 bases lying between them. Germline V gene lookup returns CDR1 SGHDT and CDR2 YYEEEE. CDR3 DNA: TGTGCCAGCAGCCGATATGTAAGGAGCACTGAAGCTTTCTTT. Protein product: CASSRYVRSTEAFF.

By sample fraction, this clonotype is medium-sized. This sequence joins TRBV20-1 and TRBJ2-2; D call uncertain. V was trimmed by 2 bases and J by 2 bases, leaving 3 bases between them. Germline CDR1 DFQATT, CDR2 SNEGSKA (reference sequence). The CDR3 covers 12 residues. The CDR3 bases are TGCAGTGCTAGACTCAACACCGGGGAGCTGTTTTTT. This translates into CSARLNTGELFF.

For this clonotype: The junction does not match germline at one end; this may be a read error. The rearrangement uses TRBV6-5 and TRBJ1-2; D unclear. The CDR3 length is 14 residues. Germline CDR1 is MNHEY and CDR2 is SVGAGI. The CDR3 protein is CASSYSTRNYGYNF. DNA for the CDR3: TGTGCCAGCAGTTACTCGACCCGTAACTATGGCTACAACTTC.